The 27 T cell receptor beta chains presented below share a single source sample, sequenced in a study of shared clonotypes between healthy human individuals. Sequencing was performed with immunoSEQ multiplex PCR; in TCRdb, only in-frame clones are kept and a portion is missing. Of millions of clones listed, approximately 95% are singletons. The sample consisted of naive CD4+ T cells from PBMCs. The subset: CD45RA+ positively selected. These receptors were collected from a man younger than 30 in good health. Some clones in this sample may be carry-over from other donors' samples.

The chain has TRBV30 and TRBJ1-6; the match to TRBD1 covers 8 bases. Germline CDR1 and CDR2: GTSNPN and SVGIG (reference sequence). J lost 4 bases, V lost 2 bases, and 7 bases had no gene match. This CDR3 region has 16 residues. CDR3 protein: CAWSPRRQGYNSPLHF. The CDR3 region has the DNA TGTGCCTGGAGTCCCCGCCGACAGGGGTATAATTCACCCCTCCACTTT.

Concerning this clone: Different DNA sequences within this sample yield the same CDR3. This chain joins TRBV6-6 and TRBJ2-6; D may be TRBD2 (5 bases). CDR1 is MNHNY, CDR2 SVGAGI, per germline (reference sequence). This CDR3 region has 15 residues. V was pared by 2 bases and J by 2 bases, with 7 bases between. The CDR3 DNA reads TGTGCCAGCAGTTACACCGGGGCTGGGGCCAACGTCCTGACTTTC. It specifies CASSYTGAGANVLTF.

The chain uses TRBV6-4 and TRBJ2-1, with 10 bases fitting TRBD2. V gave up 6 bases and J gave up 7 bases; unmatched junction bases: 6. CDR1 is MRHNA and CDR2 is SNTAGT in the germline V gene. This CDR3 is built from 14 residues. CDR3 region: CASSPSGGQNEQFF. The CDR3 DNA sequence: TGTGCCAGCAGCCCTAGCGGGGGTCAGAATGAGCAGTTCTTC.

The rearrangement links TRBV6-1 to TRBJ1-4; possible D gene TRBD1, 5 bases. V was trimmed by 7 bases and J by 7 bases, leaving 16 bases between them. Germline values: CDR1 MNHNS, CDR2 SASEGT. This CDR3 is built from 14 residues. In nucleotides, the CDR3 is TGTGCCAGCACAGTGGACGGGGGTAGTGAAAAACTGTTTTTT. Protein: CASTVDGGSEKLFF.

This chain connects TRBV14 to TRBJ2-7, with unresolved D. Germline values: CDR1 SGHDN, CDR2 FVKESK. There are 15 residues in the CDR3. Trimming removed 5 bases from V and 0 bases from J, with 14 bases in between. The CDR3 spells CASSEGPISSYEQYF. DNA for the CDR3: TGTGCCAGCAGCGAAGGACCTATCAGCTCCTACGAGCAGTACTTC.

The V gene is TRBV18, the J gene TRBJ2-3; a weak D match, TRBD2 (6 bases). The CDR3 is 16 amino acids. Trimming cost V 3 bases and J 3 bases, with 16 bases left between them. Germline V lookup: CDR1 KGHSH, CDR2 LQKENI. In DNA form, the CDR3 reads TGTGCCAGCTCACCGAGACCTGGGCGGGGTACAGATACGCAGTATTTT. It specifies CASSPRPGRGTDTQYF.

J is TRBJ1-2 and V is TRBV30; D is unresolved. The CDR3 is 16 amino acids. Deletions cut 6 bases from V and 4 bases from J, with 24 bases between. Per the germline V gene, CDR1 is GTSNPN and CDR2 is SVGIG (reference sequence). CDR3: CACTFQRRGSSYGYTF. In nucleotides, the CDR3 is TGTGCCTGTACCTTCCAACGACGCGGTTCTAGCTATGGCTACACCTTC.

CDR3 coding DNA: TGTGCCAGCAGTTACCGCGGTATCAACAATGAGCAGTTCTTC. Translated: CASSYRGINNEQFF. The V call is TRBV6-5, the J call TRBJ2-1; no definite D call. This CDR3 is 14 amino acids long. Germline loops: CDR1 MNHEY, CDR2 SVGAGI. With 2 bases removed from V and 5 bases from J, the gap between germline ends came to 10 bases.

This chain joins TRBV5-4 and TRBJ2-7, with 7 bases fitting TRBD1. Per germline, CDR1 SGHNT and CDR2 YYREEE (reference sequence). The CDR3 covers 14 residues. J lost 3 bases, V lost 0 bases, and 3 bases had no gene match. The CDR3 reads CASSLVGGGYEQYF. CDR3 coding DNA: TGTGCCAGCAGCTTGGTAGGGGGCGGCTACGAGCAGTACTTC.

The chain is built from TRBV11-3 and TRBJ2-1; 10 positions agree with TRBD2. Per germline, CDR1 SGHNT and CDR2 YENEEA. After removal of 2 bases from V and 7 bases from J, the junction contained 2 bases not matched to a gene. The CDR3 extends over 14 amino acids. The CDR3 region has the DNA TGTGCCAGCAGCTTAAGCGGGAGGGCAAATGAGCAGTTCTTC. Its translation is CASSLSGRANEQFF.

V and J are TRBV11-3 and TRBJ2-5, with no clear D. The J call may be in error: the DNA end matches TRBJ2-7 better. CDR3 size: 14 residues. The germline V gene has CDR1 SGHNT and CDR2 YENEEA. CDR3 amino acids: CASSPDGSSYEQYF. In DNA, the CDR3 is TGTGCCAGCAGCCCGGACGGAAGCTCCTACGAGCAGTACTTC.

The chain recombines TRBV9 with TRBJ1-4; 8 positions agree with TRBD1. The V segment lost 4 bases and the J segment 7 bases; nucleotides outside the gene matches: 12. The CDR3 contains 16 residues. Germline assignment: CDR1 SGDLS and CDR2 YYNGEE. CDR3 in amino acids: CASSFNPTGVGEKLFF. CDR3 nucleotide sequence: TGTGCCAGCAGCTTCAACCCGACAGGGGTGGGTGAAAAACTGTTTTTT. The whole variable domain, filled in from reference TRBV9 and TRBJ1-4, reads DSGVTQTPKHLITATGQRVTLRCSPRSGDLSVYWYQQSLDQGLQFLIQYYNGEERAKGNILERFSAQQFPDLHSELNLSSLELGDSALYFCASSFNPTGVGEKLFFGSGTQLSVL.

This chain joins TRBV7-3 and TRBJ2-1; 11 nucleotides align to TRBD2. Germline V gives CDR1 SGHTA, CDR2 FQGTGA. The CDR3 is made up of 15 amino acids. V was clipped by 7 bases and J by 9 bases; unmatched bases: 11. Here the CDR3 DNA reads TGTGCCAGCAAGACTAGCGGGACTACCGGGAGTGAGCAGTTCTTC. Its protein product is CASKTSGTTGSEQFF.

The CDR3 DNA reads TGTGCCAGCATCTCAGACAGGGGAGAAACTGAAGCTTTCTTT. It specifies CASISDRGETEAFF. The rearrangement links TRBV6-5 to TRBJ1-1; 8 bases are shared with TRBD1. Germline V gene lookup returns CDR1 MNHEY and CDR2 SVGAGI. The CDR3 is 14 amino acids. V gave up 7 bases and J gave up 5 bases; unmatched junction bases: 9.

The CDR3 spells CASSATGTSGANVLTF. The CDR3 nucleotides read TGCGCCAGCAGCGCGACAGGGACCTCTGGGGCCAACGTCCTGACTTTC. The V gene is TRBV5-1, the J gene TRBJ2-6; TRBD1 matches at 7 bases. The ends lost 4 bases at V and 0 bases at J; junction bases unmatched: 4. CDR1 and CDR2 (germline): SGHRS, YFSETQ. The CDR3 sequence is 16 residues long.

This clone occurred a few times. The chain links TRBV2 to TRBJ1-1, with TRBD1 identical over 7 bases. This CDR3 is built from 13 residues. V gave up 4 bases and J gave up 7 bases; unmatched junction bases: 6. In germline, CDR1 is SNHLY, CDR2 FYNNEI. The CDR3 sequence is CASSAEGAGEAFF. The CDR3 region has the DNA TGTGCCAGCAGTGCTGAGGGGGCGGGTGAAGCTTTCTTT.

The chain has TRBV5-1 and TRBJ2-7, with 10 bases lining up with TRBD2. The CDR3 covers 15 residues. The V segment lost 6 bases and the J segment 3 bases; nucleotides outside the gene matches: 9. CDR1 SGHRS and CDR2 YFSETQ come from the germline V gene. The CDR3 nucleotides are TGCGCCAGCACCCTTGGGACTAGCGTACTCTACGAGCAGTACTTC. This gives the protein CASTLGTSVLYEQYF.

This rearrangement joins TRBV11-3 to TRBJ2-7; tentative D call: TRBD2 (5 bases). V was clipped by 9 bases and J by 3 bases, with 15 bases between them. The germline V gene encodes CDR1 SGHNT and CDR2 YENEEA. This CDR3 has 13 residues. Here the CDR3 DNA reads TGTGCCAGGCGTGCAGCGGTATACTACGAGCAGTACTTC. As protein: CARRAAVYYEQYF.

The rearrangement uses TRBV5-1 and TRBJ2-2; TRBD2 matches 12 bases. This CDR3 is 15 amino acids long. Germline V gene data show CDR1 as SGHRS and CDR2 as YFSETQ. Trimming removed 2 bases from V and 6 bases from J; junction bases left unmatched: 2. The chain's CDR3 is CASSFGTSGPGELFF. The CDR3 coding sequence is TGCGCCAGCAGCTTTGGGACTAGCGGGCCCGGGGAGCTGTTTTTT.

V gene TRBV5-4 combines with J gene TRBJ2-3; D not certain. Germline CDR1 is SGHNT and CDR2 is YYREEE (reference sequence). V was trimmed by 6 bases and J by 4 bases, leaving 15 bases between them. The CDR3 is made up of 14 amino acids. CDR3 protein: CASTQGMLSDTQYF. In DNA form, the CDR3 reads TGTGCCAGCACCCAAGGGATGTTATCAGATACGCAGTATTTT.

The CDR3 bases are TGCGCCAGCAGCGGCTCGACGGTCTCTGGGGAAAAACTGTTTTTT. It specifies CASSGSTVSGEKLFF. The chain combines TRBV5-1 with TRBJ1-4, with D uncertain. Germline CDR1 reads SGHRS; CDR2 reads YFSETQ. This CDR3 has 15 residues. Trimming stripped 4 bases from V and 8 bases from J, with 18 bases between.

This chain joins TRBV5-1 and TRBJ1-2; D perhaps matches TRBD1 (6 bases). The germline CDR1 and CDR2 sequences are SGHRS and YFSETQ. V was trimmed by 0 bases and J by 5 bases, leaving 17 bases between them. The CDR3 length is 16 residues. CDR3 residues: CASSLGGYREVYGYTF. The CDR3 coding sequence is TGCGCCAGCAGCTTGGGCGGCTACAGGGAAGTGTATGGCTACACCTTC.

In the case of this clone: The same CDR3 arises from other DNA sequences in this sample as well. The chain couples TRBV5-1 to TRBJ2-3, with D possibly TRBD2 on 5 matching bases. The CDR3 consists of 16 residues. With 4 bases removed from V and 1 base from J, the gap between germline ends came to 16 bases. The germline CDR1 and CDR2 sequences are SGHRS and YFSETQ. CDR3 amino acids: CASSPLAGVGTDTQYF. CDR3 DNA: TGCGCCAGCAGCCCCCTAGCTGGAGTGGGCACAGATACGCAGTATTTT.

The V gene is TRBV6-6, the J gene TRBJ2-7; tentatively, D is TRBD2 (5 bases). Trimming removed 6 bases from V and 2 bases from J, with 14 bases in between. This CDR3 comprises 14 residues. CDR1 MNHNY and CDR2 SVGAGI come from the germline V gene (reference sequence). CDR3 bases: TGTGCCAGCAGCCCACGGACTTTGACCTACGAGCAGTACTTC. Translating gives CASSPRTLTYEQYF.

Concerning this clone: This same CDR3 is encoded by further DNA sequences in the sample. This chain joins TRBV28 and TRBJ1-1; TRBD1 might be the D (5 bases). The germline CDR1 and CDR2 sequences are MDHEN and SYDVKM. This CDR3 has 15 residues. V shed 4 bases and J shed 0 bases, with 12 bases lying between them. The CDR3 region is CASSSAGTVNTEAFF. CDR3 bases: TGTGCCAGCAGTTCGGCCGGGACGGTGAACACTGAAGCTTTCTTT.

The DNA for the CDR3 is TGTGCCAGCAGCAGCGGACTAGCGGGAGGATCGAACACCGGGGAGCTGTTTTTT. Translating gives CASSSGLAGGSNTGELFF. V gene TRBV11-1 combines with J gene TRBJ2-2; 14 bases match TRBD2. The CDR3 extends over 18 amino acids. CDR1 is SGHAT and CDR2 is FQDESV in the germline V gene (reference sequence). The ends lost 5 bases at V and 0 bases at J; junction bases unmatched: 5.

The rearrangement uses TRBV10-1 and TRBJ2-1; D gene ambiguous. CDR3 length equals 13 residues. The germline V gene encodes CDR1 WNHNN and CDR2 SYGVQD (reference sequence). The germline V and J ends were trimmed by 8 bases and 2 bases, with 10 bases remaining between them. The CDR3 nucleotides are TGCGCCAGCCGGCCAGACCCCTACAATGAGCAGTTCTTC. Translated, it gives CASRPDPYNEQFF.